The entry below describes one T cell receptor (beta chain). Assay used: immunoSEQ multiplex PCR; TCRdb lists only in-frame clones, some missing. The table includes 70,000 to 85,000 clones, less than 95% detected once. Germline CDR1 and CDR2: MGHRA and YSYEKL. Unmatched junction bases numbered 7, after V lost 4 bases and J lost 0 bases. The CDR3 spans 16 residues. This entry belongs to a study of blood T cell repertoires in COVID-19. Study-wide context: Collection of acute and convalescent COVID-19 samples took place in the United States, Italy and Spain.

V gene TRBV4-1 combines with J gene TRBJ1-1, with 8 bases fitting TRBD1. This receptor was identified in a woman in her sixties with active COVID-19. The source material was peripheral blood. The CDR3, as DNA: TGCGCCAGCAGCCCCGGGACAGGTCGCATGAACACTGAAGCTTTCTTT. As protein: CASSPGTGRMNTEAFF.